This T cell receptor (beta chain) was recorded in a study of shared clonotypes between healthy human individuals. This clone was recorded once. Trimming took off 6 bases at V and 0 bases at J, with 11 bases between the two ends. This CDR3 has 14 residues. Per the germline V gene, CDR1 is MDHEN and CDR2 is SYDVKM. Clones were sequenced by immunoSEQ multiplex PCR, and TCRdb holds only the in-frame ones, with some missing. The data contain over a million clones, around 74% of them singletons. The V and J genes are TRBV28 and TRBJ1-2; unclear D gene. The sequencing sample was made of memory CD4+ T cells sorted from blood. The subset here: CD45RA-negative fraction. The sequence derives from a man between 18 and 29 years old in good health. In nucleotides, the CDR3 is TGTGCCAGCAGCATCTCCGGGCCTAACTATGGCTACACCTTC. Its protein is CASSISGPNYGYTF.